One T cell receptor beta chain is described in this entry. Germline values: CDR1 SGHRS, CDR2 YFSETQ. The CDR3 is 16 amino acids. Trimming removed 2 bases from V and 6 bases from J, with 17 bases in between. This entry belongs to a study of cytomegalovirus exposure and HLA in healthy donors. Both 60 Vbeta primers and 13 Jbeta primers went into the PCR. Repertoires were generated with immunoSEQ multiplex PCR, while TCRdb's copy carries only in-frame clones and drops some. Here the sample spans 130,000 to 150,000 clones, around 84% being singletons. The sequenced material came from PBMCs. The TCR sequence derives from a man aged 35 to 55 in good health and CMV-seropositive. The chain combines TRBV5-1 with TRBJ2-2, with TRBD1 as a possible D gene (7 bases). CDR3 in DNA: TGCGCCAGCAGCTTAAATCCAGGGGGGCCCGCCGGGGAGCTGTTTTTT. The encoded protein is CASSLNPGGPAGELFF.